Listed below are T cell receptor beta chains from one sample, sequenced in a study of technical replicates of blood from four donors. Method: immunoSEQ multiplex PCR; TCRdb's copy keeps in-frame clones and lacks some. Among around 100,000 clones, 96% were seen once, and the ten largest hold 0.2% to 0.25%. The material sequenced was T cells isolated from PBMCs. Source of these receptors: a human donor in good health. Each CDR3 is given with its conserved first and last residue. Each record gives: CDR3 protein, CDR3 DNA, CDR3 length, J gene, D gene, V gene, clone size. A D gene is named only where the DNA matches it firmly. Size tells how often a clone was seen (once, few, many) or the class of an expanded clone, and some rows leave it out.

CASREWGTSELGETQYF | TGTGCCAGCAGGGAATGGGGGACTAGCGAACTAGGAGAGACCCAGTACTTC | 17 | TRBJ2-5 | TRBD2 | TRBV6-4 | NA
CASTPNGNTGELFF | TGTGCCAGCACCCCGAACGGGAACACCGGGGAGCTGTTTTTT | 14 | TRBJ2-2 | NA | TRBV6-5 | once
CAWSASYREAAFF | TGTGCCTGGAGTGCCTCCTATCGGGAGGCGGCTTTCTTT | 13 | TRBJ1-1 | NA | TRBV30 | few
CASGCRSYSNQPQHF | TGTGCCAGCGGGTGCCGGAGCTACAGCAATCAGCCCCAGCATTTT | 15 | TRBJ1-5 | NA | TRBV4-2 | once
CASSLESRAANTEAFF | TGCGCCAGCAGCTTGGAGAGCAGGGCGGCCAACACTGAAGCTTTCTTT | 16 | TRBJ1-1 | NA | TRBV5-1 | few
CASSTRGTNQPQHF | TGTGCCAGCAGCACCCGGGGGACGAATCAGCCCCAGCATTTT | 14 | TRBJ1-5 | NA | TRBV11-2 | NA
CASSLETGAYEQYF | TGTGCCAGCAGCTTGGAGACAGGGGCCTACGAGCAGTACTTC | 14 | TRBJ2-7 | TRBD1 | TRBV5-4 | NA
CASSLGLAGAFGTQYF | TGTGCCAGCAGCTTAGGGCTAGCGGGGGCGTTCGGGACCCAGTACTTC | 16 | TRBJ2-5 | TRBD2 | TRBV7-2 | NA
CSAGSRSGRAREQFF | TGCAGCGCCGGCTCAAGGAGCGGGAGGGCAAGGGAGCAGTTCTTC | 15 | TRBJ2-1 | TRBD2 | TRBV29-1 | NA
CASSLVQGRTEAFF | TGTGCCAGCAGCCTGGTACAGGGGAGGACTGAAGCTTTCTTT | 14 | TRBJ1-1 | TRBD1 | TRBV7-2 | once
CAIKSDINYGYTF | TGTGCCATCAAGTCGGACATCAACTATGGCTACACCTTC | 13 | TRBJ1-2 | NA | TRBV10-3 | NA
CASSLGFRQMNTEAFF | TGCGCCAGCAGCTTGGGGTTCCGACAAATGAACACTGAAGCTTTCTTT | 16 | TRBJ1-1 | NA | TRBV5-1 | once
CASITVVAGGAYEQYF | TGTGCCAGCATCACGGTCGTAGCGGGGGGGGCCTACGAGCAGTACTTC | 16 | TRBJ2-7 | TRBD2 | TRBV7-9 | NA
CASSPLGQKQDTQYF | TGTGCCAGCAGTCCTTTGGGCCAGAAACAAGATACGCAGTATTTT | 15 | TRBJ2-3 | NA | TRBV6-1 | NA
CASSLAQVPYEQYF | TGCGCCAGCAGCCTGGCACAGGTCCCCTACGAGCAGTACTTC | 14 | TRBJ2-7 | NA | TRBV5-1 | once
CASSQALYRGQRTGHYNSPLHF | TGTGCCAGCAGCCAAGCTCTCTACAGGGGGCAAAGAACAGGCCACTATAATTCACCCCTCCACTTT | 22 | TRBJ1-6 | TRBD1 | TRBV4-2 | NA
CASSVSQGLPTDTQYF | TGTGCCAGCAGCGTGTCCCAGGGGCTACCCACAGATACGCAGTATTTT | 16 | TRBJ2-3 | NA | TRBV9 | NA
CASSLIPTTGLAEYNEQFF | TGTGCCAGCAGCTTAATACCAACAACGGGACTAGCGGAGTACAATGAGCAGTTCTTC | 19 | TRBJ2-1 | TRBD2 | TRBV7-3 | NA
CASSTPRASSYNEQFF | TGTGCCAGCAGCACCCCCCGAGCGAGCTCCTACAATGAGCAGTTCTTC | 16 | TRBJ2-1 | NA | TRBV7-2 | NA
CASSLPPGDYEQYF | TGTGCCAGCAGCTTACCGCCCGGGGACTACGAGCAGTACTTC | 14 | TRBJ2-7 | NA | TRBV7-9 | NA
CASSAPEVRDNEQFF | TGCGCCAGCAGTGCCCCGGAGGTACGGGACAATGAGCAGTTCTTC | 15 | TRBJ2-1 | NA | TRBV10-1 | NA
CASSPSSLTGMNTEAFF | TGTGCCAGCAGCCCATCCAGTTTGACAGGGATGAACACTGAAGCTTTCTTT | 17 | TRBJ1-1 | TRBD1 | TRBV13 | NA
CASSRTGYNEQFF | TGTGCCAGCAGCCGGACAGGGTACAATGAGCAGTTCTTC | 13 | TRBJ2-1 | TRBD1 | TRBV7-3 | NA
CASSSDRVVETQYF | TGTGCCAGCAGCTCCGACAGGGTAGTGGAGACCCAGTACTTC | 14 | TRBJ2-5 | NA | TRBV21-1 | NA
CASSGYSSYEQYF | TGTGCCAGCAGTGGTTACAGCTCCTACGAGCAGTACTTC | 13 | TRBJ2-7 | NA | TRBV28 | NA
CASSLQDRGPATF | TGTGCCAGCAGTCTTCAGGACAGGGGACCCGCCACCTTC | 13 | TRBJ1-2 | TRBD1 | TRBV6-5 | NA
CASSYSDRGYGYTF | TGTGCCAGCAGTTATTCGGACAGGGGGTATGGCTACACCTTC | 14 | TRBJ1-2 | TRBD1 | TRBV6-6 | NA
CASSSPTGIGYTF | TGTGCCAGCAGCTCCCCGACAGGGATTGGCTACACCTTC | 13 | TRBJ1-2 | TRBD1 | TRBV7-2 | NA
CASSQGRQGRVEQYF | TGCGCCAGCAGCCAGGGGAGACAGGGTCGAGTCGAGCAGTACTTC | 15 | TRBJ2-7 | TRBD1 | TRBV4-1 | NA
CASSGSGSSYNEQFF | TGTGCCAGCAGTGGTAGCGGGAGCTCCTACAATGAGCAGTTCTTC | 15 | TRBJ2-1 | TRBD2 | TRBV6-4 | NA
CASSFPGSYEQYF | TGTGCCAGCAGTTTTCCGGGCTCCTACGAGCAGTACTTC | 13 | TRBJ2-7 | NA | TRBV6-5 | once
CASSLAATNQPQHF | TGTGCCAGCAGCTTAGCAGCGACCAATCAGCCCCAGCATTTT | 14 | TRBJ1-5 | NA | TRBV7-9 | NA
CAWSVPSLGQGSTDTQYF | TGTGCCTGGAGTGTACCTTCGCTCGGACAGGGAAGCACAGATACGCAGTATTTT | 18 | TRBJ2-3 | TRBD1 | TRBV30 | NA
CASSERLAGGPTQYF | TGCGCCAGCAGTGAGAGGCTAGCGGGAGGGCCAACGCAGTATTTT | 15 | TRBJ2-3 | TRBD2 | TRBV10-1 | NA
CASSVGGEPNYEQYF | TGTGCCAGCAGCGTAGGGGGCGAACCCAACTACGAGCAGTACTTC | 15 | TRBJ2-7 | NA | TRBV9 | NA
CASSQGTSGETQYF | TGTGCCAGCAGTCAGGGGACTAGCGGAGAGACCCAGTACTTC | 14 | TRBJ2-5 | TRBD2 | TRBV27 | NA
CATSYWDTPSYNEQFF | TGTGCCACCAGCTACTGGGACACCCCTTCCTACAATGAGCAGTTCTTC | 16 | TRBJ2-1 | NA | TRBV15 | NA
CASSPNHLLDRAFF | TGTGCCAGCTCACCAAATCATTTGCTAGACAGAGCTTTCTTT | 14 | TRBJ1-1 | NA | TRBV18 | NA
CASSYRGTKSNQPQHF | TGTGCCAGCAGTTACAGAGGGACTAAAAGCAATCAGCCCCAGCATTTT | 16 | TRBJ1-5 | NA | TRBV6-6 | NA
CASSAGLGETQYF | TGTGCCAGCAGTGCAGGGCTTGGAGAGACCCAGTACTTC | 13 | TRBJ2-5 | NA | TRBV2 | NA
CASSDWAPGQPQHF | TGTGCCAGTAGTGATTGGGCCCCAGGGCAGCCCCAGCATTTT | 14 | TRBJ1-5 | NA | TRBV19 | NA
CASRKDTGANYGYTF | TGTGCCAGCCGGAAAGACACAGGGGCGAACTATGGCTACACCTTC | 15 | TRBJ1-2 | TRBD1 | TRBV6-1 | NA
CASQQGVGTGELFF | TGTGCCAGCCAACAGGGAGTAGGGACCGGGGAGCTGTTTTTT | 14 | TRBJ2-2 | NA | TRBV6-5 | NA
CASSPFGGQETQYF | TGCGCCAGCAGCCCATTCGGGGGGCAAGAGACCCAGTACTTC | 14 | TRBJ2-5 | TRBD2 | TRBV5-1 | NA
CASSLGTGDNQPQHF | TGCGCCAGCAGCTTGGGGACAGGGGATAATCAGCCCCAGCATTTT | 15 | TRBJ1-5 | TRBD1 | TRBV5-1 | NA
CATTTVHQPQHF | TGTGCCACCACGACAGTCCATCAGCCCCAGCATTTT | 12 | TRBJ1-5 | NA | TRBV28 | NA
CASSEVADKQYF | TGTGCCAGCAGTGAAGTAGCCGATAAGCAGTACTTC | 12 | TRBJ2-7 | NA | TRBV6-1 | NA
CASTRTESYEQYF | TGTGCCAGCACTAGGACAGAATCCTACGAGCAGTACTTC | 13 | TRBJ2-7 | NA | TRBV28 | NA
CAYGGLAGGPTGELFF | TGTGCCTACGGCGGACTAGCGGGGGGGCCGACCGGGGAGCTGTTTTTT | 16 | TRBJ2-2 | TRBD2 | TRBV30 | NA
CASSIDGDRVFETQYF | TGTGCCAGTAGTATAGATGGGGACAGGGTATTCGAGACCCAGTACTTC | 16 | TRBJ2-5 | TRBD1 | TRBV19 | NA
CASSVLLTNEKLFF | TGTGCCAGCAGTGTCCTGCTAACGAATGAAAAACTGTTTTTT | 14 | TRBJ1-4 | NA | TRBV6-1 | NA
CASSAGTGGSQPQHF | TGTGCCAGCAGTGCCGGGACAGGGGGTTCTCAGCCCCAGCATTTT | 15 | TRBJ1-5 | TRBD1 | TRBV2 | NA
CASSLERDTDTQYF | TGCGCCAGCAGCTTGGAACGCGACACAGATACGCAGTATTTT | 14 | TRBJ2-3 | NA | TRBV5-1 | NA
CSVHRAGTEAFF | TGCAGCGTTCACAGGGCAGGCACTGAAGCTTTCTTT | 12 | TRBJ1-1 | NA | TRBV29-1 | NA
CASKRSAGMNTEAFF | TGTGCCAGTAAGAGATCGGCAGGGATGAACACTGAAGCTTTCTTT | 15 | TRBJ1-1 | NA | TRBV19 | NA
CASSSIGSTGGTLVEQFF | TGTGCCAGCAGTTCTATTGGGTCGACAGGGGGCACTCTGGTTGAGCAGTTCTTC | 18 | TRBJ2-1 | TRBD1 | TRBV28 | NA
CASSLTAETGSNYGYTF | TGTGCCAGCAGCCTAACGGCGGAGACAGGGTCCAACTATGGCTACACCTTC | 17 | TRBJ1-2 | TRBD1 | TRBV7-3 | NA
CASRSWTGGTGELFF | TGTGCCAGCAGGTCTTGGACAGGGGGGACCGGGGAGCTGTTTTTT | 15 | TRBJ2-2 | TRBD1 | TRBV27 | NA
CASSFVGGETQYF | TGTGCCAGCAGTTTCGTGGGGGGAGAGACCCAGTACTTC | 13 | TRBJ2-5 | NA | TRBV27 | NA
CASSLGQIDYGYTF | TGTGCCAGCAGCTTAGGACAGATAGACTATGGCTACACCTTC | 14 | TRBJ1-2 | NA | TRBV7-9 | NA